What follows describes a single T cell receptor beta chain. The CDR3 totals 15 residues. The junction had 5 bases not matched to a gene; V was cut back by 1 base and J by 3 bases. The V gene's germline CDR1 is GTSNPN and CDR2 SVGIG (reference sequence). cDNA reverse transcribed from extracted RNA served as the sequencing template. TCRdb's copy holds only in-frame clones and misses some; the assay was immunoSEQ multiplex PCR. The sample has fewer than 250,000 clones; approximately 60% are singletons. The sample originates from a study of CD8+ T cells in alopecia areata. The treatment is: oral pan-JAK inhibitor, 5-10 mg twice daily. The study team obtained lesional scalp punch biopsies and peripheral blood from alopecia areata patients.

The V gene is TRBV30, the J gene TRBJ2-1; 8 positions agree with TRBD2. Sequencing was performed on CD4+ T cells sorted from blood, taken at week 4, from a patient treated with tofacitinib. This sequence originates from a human donor with alopecia areata. The CDR3 DNA reads as TGTGCCTGGAGTGGTAGACTAGCGCTCTACAATGAGCAGTTCTTC. Amino acids: CAWSGRLALYNEQFF.